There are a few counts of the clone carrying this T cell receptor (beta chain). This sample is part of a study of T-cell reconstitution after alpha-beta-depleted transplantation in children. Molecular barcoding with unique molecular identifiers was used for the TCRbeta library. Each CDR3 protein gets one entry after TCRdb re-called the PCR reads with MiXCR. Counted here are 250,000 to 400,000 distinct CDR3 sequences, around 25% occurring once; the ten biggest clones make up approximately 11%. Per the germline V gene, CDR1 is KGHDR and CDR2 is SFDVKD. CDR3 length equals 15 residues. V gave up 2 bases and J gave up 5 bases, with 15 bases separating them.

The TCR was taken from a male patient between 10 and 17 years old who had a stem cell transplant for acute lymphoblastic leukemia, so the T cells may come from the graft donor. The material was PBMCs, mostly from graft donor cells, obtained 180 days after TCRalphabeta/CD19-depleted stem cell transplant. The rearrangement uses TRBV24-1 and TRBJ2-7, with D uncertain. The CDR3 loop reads CATSDSFTDQNEQYF. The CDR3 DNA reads TGTGCCACCAGTGATTCCTTTACGGATCAGAACGAGCAGTACTTC.